Shown below are 25 T cell receptor beta chains from a single sample sequenced in a study of blood T cell repertoires in COVID-19. TCRdb's table, derived via immunoSEQ multiplex PCR, lists solely in-frame clones and lacks some. The sample lists about 80,000 clones, 90% to 95% occurring once. Sequencing input: peripheral blood. The source of these receptors is a woman between 50 and 59 years old in a cohort sampled during active COVID-19.

V and J are TRBV9 and TRBJ1-2, with TRBD1 matching 7 bases. The germline V gene has CDR1 SGDLS and CDR2 YYNGEE. Germline trimming cut 4 bases from V and 2 bases from J; bases unmatched to any gene: 5. The CDR3 totals 14 residues. The CDR3 DNA reads TGTGCCAGCAGCTTTGGGACAGCCAACTATGGCTACACCTTC. Translating gives CASSFGTANYGYTF.

The V gene is TRBV5-4, the J gene TRBJ2-7, with 11 bases lining up with TRBD1. This CDR3 has 15 amino acids. Germline lookup yields CDR1 SGHNT and CDR2 YYREEE (reference sequence). With 4 bases clipped from V and 2 bases from J, the junction kept 5 bases outside the gene matches. The CDR3 bases are TGTGCCAGCAGCCCCGGGACAGGGGGTCCCTACGAGCAGTACTTC. As protein: CASSPGTGGPYEQYF.

J is TRBJ2-7 and V is TRBV4-2, with 8 bases aligning to TRBD1. The CDR3 runs 15 residues. With V trimmed by 0 bases and J by 5 bases, 6 bases remained unmatched. Germline V gene sequence: CDR1 LGHNA, CDR2 YNFKEQ. The DNA for the CDR3 is TGTGCCAGCAGCCAAGATTTTGCAGGGGGCAACGAGCAGTACTTC. Protein product: CASSQDFAGGNEQYF.

The chain uses TRBV6-5 and TRBJ1-5; 7 bases line up with TRBD1. This CDR3 has 14 amino acids. J was trimmed by 0 bases and V by 6 bases; bases with no gene match: 2. Germline V CDR1 and CDR2: MNHEY, SVGAGI. CDR3 region: CASRQGNSNQPQHF. The CDR3 region has the DNA TGTGCCAGCAGACAGGGGAATAGCAATCAGCCCCAGCATTTT.

This rearrangement joins TRBV6-5 to TRBJ2-7; TRBD2 aligns across 7 bases. Germline V gives CDR1 MNHEY, CDR2 SVGAGI. The CDR3 covers 15 residues. The J segment lost 1 base and the V segment lost 0 bases, leaving 3 bases of the junction unmatched. The chain's CDR3 is CASSYSMGGSYEQYF. The CDR3 region has the DNA TGTGCCAGCAGTTACTCGATGGGGGGGTCCTACGAGCAGTACTTC.

The CDR3 loop is CASSFFRLEVYGYTF. DNA of the CDR3: TGTGCCAGCAGCTTTTTCCGATTAGAGGTCTATGGCTACACCTTC. The V call is TRBV5-6, the J call TRBJ1-2; D is undetermined. The V gene lost 2 bases and the J gene lost 4 bases, with 15 bases spanning the gap. This CDR3 is built from 15 residues. Germline-derived CDR1 and CDR2 are SGHDT and YYEEEE.

This sequence joins TRBV3-1 (or the pseudogene TRBV3-2) and TRBJ2-3; D is unclear. This CDR3 region has 15 residues. The V end lost 5 bases, the J end lost 5 bases, and 17 bases lay between the germline ends. CDR1 is LGHDT, CDR2 YNNKEL, per germline (reference sequence). CDR3 sequence reads: CASSLRRPNLDTQYF. The CDR3 DNA follows: TGTGCCAGCAGCTTGAGGCGGCCCAATCTAGATACGCAGTATTTT.

This sequence joins TRBV28 and TRBJ2-7; 7 bases fit TRBD2. The germline V gene has CDR1 MDHEN and CDR2 SYDVKM. This CDR3 is built from 14 residues. J gave up 5 bases and V 2 bases, and 6 bases lay outside the gene matches. The CDR3 protein is CASSLVGGPNEQYF. DNA of the CDR3: TGTGCCAGCAGTTTAGTGGGAGGGCCGAACGAGCAGTACTTC.

J is TRBJ1-4 and V is TRBV7-9; 10 bases are a match to TRBD1. Trimming removed 5 bases from V and 6 bases from J; junction bases left unmatched: 6. The CDR3 sequence is 15 residues long. Per germline, CDR1 SEHNR and CDR2 FQNEAQ (reference sequence). The CDR3, as DNA: TGTGCCAGCAGCACAGGGACAGGGGATTATGAAAAACTGTTTTTT. Amino acid sequence: CASSTGTGDYEKLFF.

This chain links TRBV11-3 with TRBJ1-6; D is possibly TRBD1 (6 bases). Germline-derived CDR1 and CDR2 are SGHNT and YENEEA. The CDR3 runs to 17 residues. V dropped 2 bases and J dropped 0 bases, with 11 bases sitting between them. CDR3 amino acids: CASSLKQGSSYNSPLHF. CDR3 in DNA: TGTGCCAGCAGCTTAAAACAGGGCAGCTCCTATAATTCACCCCTCCACTTT.

The chain carries TRBV28 and TRBJ1-1, with no clear D. V was trimmed by 2 bases and J by 10 bases, leaving 8 bases between them. CDR3 length: 11 amino acids. Germline V lookup: CDR1 MDHEN, CDR2 SYDVKM. The CDR3: CASSLVSRAFF. DNA for the CDR3: TGTGCCAGCAGTTTAGTCTCGAGAGCTTTCTTT.

This clone was seen a few times. The chain recombines TRBV30 with TRBJ2-1, with D maybe TRBD1 (5 bases). Looked up from germline, CDR1 is GTSNPN and CDR2 is SVGIG (reference sequence). The CDR3 extends over 14 amino acids. V was pared by 4 bases and J by 1 base, with 11 bases between. DNA for the CDR3: TGTGCCTGGATGACACAGGCATCCTACAATGAGCAGTTCTTC. Protein product: CAWMTQASYNEQFF.

The J gene is TRBJ2-1, the V gene TRBV11-3, with a possible D match to TRBD1 (6 bases). Trimming shortened V by 4 bases and J by 10 bases, and 8 bases separated the two germline ends. This CDR3 contains 11 residues. The germline gives CDR1 SGHNT, CDR2 YENEEA. The CDR3 protein is CASSSGQEQFF. CDR3 coding DNA: TGTGCCAGCAGCTCAGGACAGGAGCAGTTCTTC. The full variable domain, completed using reference TRBV11-3 and TRBJ2-1, is EAGVVQSPRYKIIEKKQPVAFWCNPISGHNTLYWYLQNLGQGPELLIRYENEEAVDDSQLPKDRFSAERLKGVDSTLKIQPAELGDSAVYLCASSSGQEQFFGPGTRLTVL.

The V gene is TRBV28, the J gene TRBJ1-1, with TRBD1 as a possible D gene (5 bases). The V and J ends lost 5 bases and 4 bases respectively, with 17 bases between them. CDR3 size: 15 residues. CDR1 and CDR2 from the germline V gene are MDHEN and SYDVKM. The CDR3 loop is CASSPHTGVRTEAFF. As DNA, the CDR3 is TGTGCCAGCAGTCCCCATACGGGGGTTCGCACTGAAGCTTTCTTT.

The CDR3 spells CASSLERGSYNEQFF. The CDR3 bases are TGTGCCAGCAGCCTTGAGCGGGGGTCCTACAATGAGCAGTTCTTC. This sequence joins TRBV11-2 and TRBJ2-1; 8 bases map to TRBD2. The trim removed 5 bases at V and 1 base at J, leaving 4 bases unmatched. The CDR3 covers 15 residues. Germline lookup yields CDR1 SGHAT and CDR2 FQNNGV. The whole variable domain, filled in from reference TRBV11-2 and TRBJ2-1, reads EAGVAQSPRYKIIEKRQSVAFWCNPISGHATLYWYQQILGQGPKLLIQFQNNGVVDDSQLPKDRFSAERLKGVDSTLKIQPAKLEDSAVYLCASSLERGSYNEQFFGPGTRLTVL.

The chain has TRBV21-1 and TRBJ2-5; the table assigns TRBD1, which was not confirmed against the DNA. TRBV21-1 is assigned pseudogene status. The length of the CDR3 is 16 residues. In nucleotides, the CDR3 is TGTGCCAGCAGCAAAGGGACAGGGGTAGGGGGAGAGACCCAGTACTTC. Its translation: CASSKGTGVGGETQYF.

V usage is TRBV10-3 and J usage is TRBJ2-3, with TRBD2 matching over 9 bases. J gave up 4 bases and V 8 bases, and 7 bases lay outside the gene matches. The CDR3 contains 14 residues. CDR1 and CDR2 from the germline V gene are ENHRY and SYGVKD. CDR3 in amino acids: CAIGSGGGADTQYF. The CDR3 coding sequence is TGTGCCATCGGTAGCGGGGGAGGAGCAGATACGCAGTATTTT.

With respect to this clone: Other DNA sequences within the sample encode an identical CDR3. V is TRBV2 and J is TRBJ2-2, with no clear D. V lost 5 bases and J lost 5, with 6 bases in between. The CDR3 covers 12 residues. CDR1 and CDR2 (germline): SNHLY, FYNNEI. CDR3 in amino acids: CASSPFTGELFF. The CDR3 DNA is TGTGCCAGCAGTCCCTTTACCGGGGAGCTGTTTTTT.

CDR3: CASSQGQGALNEQFF. Written as DNA, the CDR3 is TGCGCCAGCAGCCAAGGCCAGGGGGCGCTTAATGAGCAGTTCTTC. The V call is TRBV4-1, the J call TRBJ2-1, with 8 bases matching TRBD1. The CDR3 is made up of 15 amino acids. V shed 1 base, J shed 7 bases, and the junction held 6 bases outside the gene matches. The germline CDR1 and CDR2 sequences are MGHRA and YSYEKL.

V is TRBV19 and J is TRBJ2-1; 13 bases agree with TRBD2. The CDR3 totals 16 residues. The germline V gene encodes CDR1 LNHDA and CDR2 SQIVND (reference sequence). Trimming took 4 bases from V and 8 from J; bases not matched to a gene: 8. The CDR3 coding sequence is TGTGCCAGTAGTAGCCAACTAGCGGGAGGGATGGATGAGCAGTTCTTC. Encoded protein: CASSSQLAGGMDEQFF.

V is TRBV10-3 and J is TRBJ2-3; 9 bases are a match to TRBD2. V lost 1 base to trimming and J lost 6 bases; unmatched junction nucleotides: 8. The CDR3 runs 16 residues. CDR1 ENHRY and CDR2 SYGVKD come from the germline V gene. The CDR3 DNA sequence: TGTGCCATCAGTGAGTTGATGGCGGGAGGGATGGATACGCAGTATTTT. Amino acids: CAISELMAGGMDTQYF.

This chain joins TRBV19 and TRBJ1-5, with TRBD1 matching 10 bases. V trimming: 7 bases; J trimming: 6 bases; junction bases outside the gene matches: 9. The CDR3 consists of 15 residues. Germline CDR1 LNHDA, CDR2 SQIVND (reference sequence). The CDR3 here is CASTRGWTGGQPQHF. For the CDR3, the DNA is TGTGCCAGTACCCGAGGTTGGACAGGGGGTCAGCCCCAGCATTTT. The full variable domain, completed using reference TRBV19 and TRBJ1-5, is DGGITQSPKYLFRKEGQNVTLSCEQNLNHDAMYWYRQDPGQGLRLIYYSQIVNDFQKGDIAEGYSVSREKKESFPLTVTSAQKNPTAFYLCASTRGWTGGQPQHFGDGTRLSIL.

The genes are TRBV28 and TRBJ2-7; 7 nucleotides line up with TRBD1. V was pared by 5 bases and J by 0 bases, with 7 bases of the junction left unmatched. Germline loops: CDR1 MDHEN, CDR2 SYDVKM. The CDR3 loop spans 15 amino acids. In DNA form, the CDR3 reads TGTGCCAGCAGTACAACAGGGGAAAACTCCTACGAGCAGTACTTC. It encodes CASSTTGENSYEQYF.

The chain carries TRBV10-3 and TRBJ2-3, with TRBD2 identical over 7 bases. With V trimmed by 6 bases and J by 0 bases, 3 bases remained unmatched. Germline V gives CDR1 ENHRY, CDR2 SYGVKD. The CDR3 spans 14 residues. The CDR3: CAISGLGSTDTQYF. In DNA form, the CDR3 reads TGTGCCATCAGCGGACTAGGTAGCACAGATACGCAGTATTTT.

This chain links TRBV5-1 with TRBJ2-2; 7 bases are a match to TRBD2. The CDR3 totals 18 residues. The V segment lost 1 base and the J segment 7 bases; nucleotides outside the gene matches: 16. The germline V gene encodes CDR1 SGHRS and CDR2 YFSETQ. The CDR3 nucleotides are TGCGCCAGCAGCTTGTTCTCCCCTGTGGCGGGAGTAATCGGGGAGCTGTTTTTT. Residues: CASSLFSPVAGVIGELFF.